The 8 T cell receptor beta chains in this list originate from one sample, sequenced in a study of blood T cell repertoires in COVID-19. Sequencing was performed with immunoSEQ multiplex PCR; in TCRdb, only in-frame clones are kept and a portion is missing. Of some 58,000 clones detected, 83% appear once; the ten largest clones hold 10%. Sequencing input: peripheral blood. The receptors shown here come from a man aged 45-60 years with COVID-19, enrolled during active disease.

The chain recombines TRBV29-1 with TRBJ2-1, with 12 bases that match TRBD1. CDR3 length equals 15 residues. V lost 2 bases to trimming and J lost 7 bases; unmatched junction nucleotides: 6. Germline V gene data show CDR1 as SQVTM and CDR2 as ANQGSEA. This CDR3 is CSVERPGQGANEQFF. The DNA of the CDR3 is TGCAGCGTTGAACGGCCGGGACAGGGGGCAAATGAGCAGTTCTTC.

In nucleotides, the CDR3 is TGTGCCAGCTCACCCGGACAGAAATCCGGCTACACCTTC. This sequence encodes CASSPGQKSGYTF. The chain links TRBV18 to TRBJ1-2; a weak D match, TRBD1 (6 bases). The CDR3 is 13 residues long. Deletions cut 3 bases from V and 8 bases from J, with 13 bases between. CDR1 KGHSH and CDR2 LQKENI come from the germline V gene.

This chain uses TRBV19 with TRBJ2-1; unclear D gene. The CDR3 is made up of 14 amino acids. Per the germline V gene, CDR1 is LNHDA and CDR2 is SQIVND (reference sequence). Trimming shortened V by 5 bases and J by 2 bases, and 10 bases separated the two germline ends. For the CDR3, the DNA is TGTGCCAGTAGTCCGACCGACACCTACAATGAGCAGTTCTTC. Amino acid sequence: CASSPTDTYNEQFF.

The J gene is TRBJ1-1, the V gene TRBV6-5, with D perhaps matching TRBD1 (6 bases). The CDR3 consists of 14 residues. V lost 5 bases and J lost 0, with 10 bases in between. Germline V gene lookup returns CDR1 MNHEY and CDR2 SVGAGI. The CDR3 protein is CASSPTGMNTEAFF. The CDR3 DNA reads TGTGCCAGCAGTCCCACAGGGATGAACACTGAAGCTTTCTTT.

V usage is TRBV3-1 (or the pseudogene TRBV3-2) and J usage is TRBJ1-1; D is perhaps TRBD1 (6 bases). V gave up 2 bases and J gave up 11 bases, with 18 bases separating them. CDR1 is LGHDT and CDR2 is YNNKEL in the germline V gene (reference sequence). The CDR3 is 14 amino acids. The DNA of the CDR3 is TGTGCCAGCAGCCAACAATCACAGGGCGGGCGGGCTTTCTTT. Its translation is CASSQQSQGGRAFF.

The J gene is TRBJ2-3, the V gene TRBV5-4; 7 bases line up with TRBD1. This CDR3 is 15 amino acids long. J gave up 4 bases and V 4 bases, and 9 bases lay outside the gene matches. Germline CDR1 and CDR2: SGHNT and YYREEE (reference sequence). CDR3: CASSIGTAKSDTQYF. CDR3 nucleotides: TGTGCCAGCAGCATCGGGACAGCGAAATCAGATACGCAGTATTTT.

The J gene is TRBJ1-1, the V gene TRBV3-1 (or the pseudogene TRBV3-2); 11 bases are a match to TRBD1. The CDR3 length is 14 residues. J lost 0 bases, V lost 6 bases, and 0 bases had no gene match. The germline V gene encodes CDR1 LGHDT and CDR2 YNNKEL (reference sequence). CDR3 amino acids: CASRDRGLNTEAFF. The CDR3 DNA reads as TGTGCCAGCAGGGACAGGGGGCTGAACACTGAAGCTTTCTTT.

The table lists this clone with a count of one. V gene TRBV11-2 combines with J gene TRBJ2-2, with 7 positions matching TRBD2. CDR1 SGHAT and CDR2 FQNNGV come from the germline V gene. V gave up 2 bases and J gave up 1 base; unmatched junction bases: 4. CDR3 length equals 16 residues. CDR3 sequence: CASSLIVAGNTGELFF. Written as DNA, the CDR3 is TGTGCCAGCAGCTTAATCGTAGCGGGGAACACCGGGGAGCTGTTTTTT.